A selection of T cell receptor beta chains follows, all from one sample in a study of CD8 T cells in Susac syndrome. Each CDR3 protein gets one entry after TCRdb re-called the immunoSEQ multiplex PCR reads with MiXCR. The sample has 190,000 or so distinct CDR3 sequences, 95% seen once. The sequencing input was CD4+ T cells from PBMCs. These receptors all come from a human donor with multiple sclerosis. Each CDR3 is given without its conserved first and last residue. Each record gives: J gene, V gene, D gene, CDR3 protein. The D gene is left open where the match is weak.

J gene: TRBJ2-3; V gene: TRBV29-1; D gene: TRBD1; CDR3 protein: SAWTGGDTQY
J gene: TRBJ1-1; V gene: TRBV10-3; D gene: .; CDR3 protein: AISADLAGTEAF
J gene: TRBJ2-5; V gene: TRBV7-9; D gene: .; CDR3 protein: ASSLGDFRKETQY
J gene: TRBJ2-1; V gene: TRBV20-1; D gene: .; CDR3 protein: SASQRYEQF
J gene: TRBJ1-1; V gene: TRBV29-1; D gene: .; CDR3 protein: SVPKEGGNTEAF
J gene: TRBJ2-6; V gene: TRBV30; D gene: .; CDR3 protein: AWQLQGTGANVLT
J gene: TRBJ1-2; V gene: TRBV20-1; D gene: TRBD1; CDR3 protein: SATPDRWGGGYT
J gene: TRBJ2-2; V gene: TRBV3-1; D gene: TRBD2; CDR3 protein: ASSQDGAGANTGELF
J gene: TRBJ2-1; V gene: TRBV29-1; D gene: TRBD1; CDR3 protein: SVDRGLNEQF
J gene: TRBJ1-1; V gene: TRBV3-1; D gene: .; CDR3 protein: ATVGEGTEAF
J gene: TRBJ2-3; V gene: TRBV5-4; D gene: .; CDR3 protein: ASTPGGSGTDTQY
J gene: TRBJ1-1; V gene: TRBV5-6; D gene: .; CDR3 protein: ASSFPGVGTEAF
J gene: TRBJ1-2; V gene: TRBV9; D gene: .; CDR3 protein: ASSSPGPVAITNYGYT
J gene: TRBJ1-2; V gene: TRBV25-1; D gene: .; CDR3 protein: ASSSPGRLLNGYT
J gene: TRBJ2-1; V gene: TRBV3-1; D gene: .; CDR3 protein: ASSQTNEQF
J gene: TRBJ2-3; V gene: TRBV4-2; D gene: .; CDR3 protein: ASSHGQGVGPDTQY
J gene: TRBJ2-2; V gene: TRBV12-3/TRBV12-4; D gene: .; CDR3 protein: ASSFWALSGGELF
J gene: TRBJ2-3; V gene: TRBV2; D gene: .; CDR3 protein: ASNRRGGHADTQY
J gene: TRBJ1-2; V gene: TRBV11-2; D gene: .; CDR3 protein: ASSLDNYGYT
J gene: TRBJ2-3; V gene: TRBV15; D gene: .; CDR3 protein: ATSREPSSTDTQY
J gene: TRBJ1-2; V gene: TRBV20-1; D gene: TRBD1; CDR3 protein: SARVRTGDYGYT
J gene: TRBJ2-1; V gene: TRBV12-3/TRBV12-4; D gene: TRBD2; CDR3 protein: ASSVTSGGSSYNEQF